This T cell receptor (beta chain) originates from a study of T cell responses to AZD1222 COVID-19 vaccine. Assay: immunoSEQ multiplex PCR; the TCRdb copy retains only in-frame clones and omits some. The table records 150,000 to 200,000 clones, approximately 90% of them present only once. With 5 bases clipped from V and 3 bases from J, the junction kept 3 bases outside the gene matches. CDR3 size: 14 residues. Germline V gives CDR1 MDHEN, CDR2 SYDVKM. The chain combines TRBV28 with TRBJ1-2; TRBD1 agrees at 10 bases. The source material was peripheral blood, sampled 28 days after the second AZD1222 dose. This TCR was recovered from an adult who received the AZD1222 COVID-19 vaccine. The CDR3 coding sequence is TGTGCCAGCAGTGCCGGACAGGGGGACTATGGCTACACCTTC. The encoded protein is CASSAGQGDYGYTF.